The T cell receptor beta chain described here comes from a study of PD-L1 blockade in urothelial cancer. Study in general: Most patients, about 85% of the roughly 29, were males with bladder-origin cancer. Blood was evaluated 3 weeks (second dose) and 6 weeks after therapy began. Blood samples had a median of 141,255 T cells, 83,000 or so unique TCRs, and clonality 0.08 to 0.085.

Germline CDR1 LNHDA, CDR2 SQIVND (reference sequence). Deletions cut 5 bases from V and 1 base from J, with 18 bases between. The CDR3 totals 18 residues. Time point here: pretreatment peripheral blood. Added to each PCR by spiking were synthetic TCR analog templates. TCRdb keeps only in-frame clones here, not all; method: immunoSEQ multiplex PCR. The data contain about 63,000 clones, roughly 76% of them singletons. The chain joins TRBV19 to TRBJ2-6; possibly TRBD1 for D (7 bases). Sequencing was performed on PBMCs, taken around atezolizumab (anti-PD-L1) treatment. The receptor was isolated from a man aged 65 to 85 with urothelial cancer. The CDR3 reads CASSPPRGVRSGANVLTF. Written as DNA, the CDR3 is TGTGCCAGTAGTCCACCCAGGGGGGTAAGGTCTGGGGCCAACGTCCTGACTTTC.